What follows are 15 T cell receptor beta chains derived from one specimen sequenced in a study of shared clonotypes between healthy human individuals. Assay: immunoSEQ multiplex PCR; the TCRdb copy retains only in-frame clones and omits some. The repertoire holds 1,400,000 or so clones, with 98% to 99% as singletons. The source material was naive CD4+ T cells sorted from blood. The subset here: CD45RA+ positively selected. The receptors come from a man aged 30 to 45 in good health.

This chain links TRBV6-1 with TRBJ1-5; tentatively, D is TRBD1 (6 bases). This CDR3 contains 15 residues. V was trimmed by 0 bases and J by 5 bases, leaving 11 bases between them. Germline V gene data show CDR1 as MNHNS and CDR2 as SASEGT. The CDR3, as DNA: TGTGCCAGCAGTGAAGCTGGCGGGGGCTATCAGCCCCAGCATTTT. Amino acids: CASSEAGGGYQPQHF.

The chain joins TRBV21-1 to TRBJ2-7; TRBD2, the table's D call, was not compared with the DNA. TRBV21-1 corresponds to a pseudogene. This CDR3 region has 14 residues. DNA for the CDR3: TGTGCCAGCAGCAAATCTATAAACTCCTACGAGCAGTACTTC. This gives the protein CASSKSINSYEQYF.

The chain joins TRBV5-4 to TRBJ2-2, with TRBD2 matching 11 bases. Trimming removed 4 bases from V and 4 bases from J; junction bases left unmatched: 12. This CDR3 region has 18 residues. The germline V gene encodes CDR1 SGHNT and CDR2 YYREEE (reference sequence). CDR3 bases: TGTGCCAGCAGCGCCGTTCGGGGGACTAGCGGTACCACCGGGGAGCTGTTTTTT. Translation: CASSAVRGTSGTTGELFF.

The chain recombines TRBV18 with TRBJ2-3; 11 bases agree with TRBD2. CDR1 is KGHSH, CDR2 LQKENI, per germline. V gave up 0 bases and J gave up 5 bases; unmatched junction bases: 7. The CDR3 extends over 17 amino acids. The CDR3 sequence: CASSPPGLAGGGDTQYF. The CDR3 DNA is TGTGCCAGCTCACCACCGGGGCTAGCGGGAGGTGGAGATACGCAGTATTTT.

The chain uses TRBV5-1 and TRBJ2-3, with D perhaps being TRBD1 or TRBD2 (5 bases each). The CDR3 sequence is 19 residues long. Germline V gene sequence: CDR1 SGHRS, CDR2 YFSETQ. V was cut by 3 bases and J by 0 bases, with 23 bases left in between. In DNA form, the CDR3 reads TGCGCCAGCAGCTCCGCACGACAGTTCAGGTCGGGGAGCACAGATACGCAGTATTTT. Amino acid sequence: CASSSARQFRSGSTDTQYF. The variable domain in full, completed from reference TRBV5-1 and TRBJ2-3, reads KAGVTQTPRYLIKTRGQQVTLSCSPISGHRSVSWYQQTPGQGLQFLFEYFSETQRNKGNFPGRFSGRQFSNSRSEMNVSTLELGDSALYLCASSSARQFRSGSTDTQYFGPGTRLTVL.

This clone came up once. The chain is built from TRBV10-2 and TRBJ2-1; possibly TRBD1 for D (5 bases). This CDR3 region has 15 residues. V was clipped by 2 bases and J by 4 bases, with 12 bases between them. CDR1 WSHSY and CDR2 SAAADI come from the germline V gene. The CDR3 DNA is TGCGCCAGCAGTGAGCTTCTCCAGGGTTACAATGAGCAGTTCTTC. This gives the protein CASSELLQGYNEQFF.

The CDR3 is CASSSRLPDTQYF. As DNA, the CDR3 is TGTGCCAGCAGTTCCCGATTACCAGATACGCAGTATTTT. The rearrangement uses TRBV27 and TRBJ2-3; the D is unclear. With 4 bases removed from V and 4 bases from J, the gap between germline ends came to 9 bases. Germline CDR1 is MNHEY and CDR2 is SMNVEV (reference sequence). The CDR3 runs 13 residues.

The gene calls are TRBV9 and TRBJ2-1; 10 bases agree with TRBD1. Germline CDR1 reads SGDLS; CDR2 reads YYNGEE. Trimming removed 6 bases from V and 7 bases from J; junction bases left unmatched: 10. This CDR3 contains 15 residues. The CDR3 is CASTVSGQGLNEQFF. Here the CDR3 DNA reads TGTGCCAGCACCGTGTCGGGACAGGGGCTAAATGAGCAGTTCTTC.

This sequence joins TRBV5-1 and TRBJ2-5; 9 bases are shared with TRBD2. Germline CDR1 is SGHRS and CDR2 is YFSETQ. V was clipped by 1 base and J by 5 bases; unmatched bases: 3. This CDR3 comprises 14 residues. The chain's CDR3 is CASSLPSGIETQYF. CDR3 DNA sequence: TGCGCCAGCAGCTTGCCTAGCGGGATTGAGACCCAGTACTTC. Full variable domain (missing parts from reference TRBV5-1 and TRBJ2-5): KAGVTQTPRYLIKTRGQQVTLSCSPISGHRSVSWYQQTPGQGLQFLFEYFSETQRNKGNFPGRFSGRQFSNSRSEMNVSTLELGDSALYLCASSLPSGIETQYFGPGTRLLVL.

CDR3 loop: CASQGQLSYNEQFF. CDR3 in DNA: TGTGCCAGTCAAGGACAGTTGTCATACAATGAGCAGTTCTTC. The chain combines TRBV5-4 with TRBJ2-1, with a tentative D call TRBD1 (6 bases). Germline CDR1 and CDR2: SGHNT and YYREEE (reference sequence). V was clipped by 8 bases and J by 4 bases, with 16 bases between them. This CDR3 contains 14 residues.

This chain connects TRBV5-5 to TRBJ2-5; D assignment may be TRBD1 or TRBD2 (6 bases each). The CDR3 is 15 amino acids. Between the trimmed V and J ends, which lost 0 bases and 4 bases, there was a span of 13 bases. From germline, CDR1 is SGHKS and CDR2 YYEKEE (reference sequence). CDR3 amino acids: CASSLVGGASETQYF. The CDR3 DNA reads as TGTGCCAGCAGCTTGGTGGGGGGCGCTTCAGAGACCCAGTACTTC.

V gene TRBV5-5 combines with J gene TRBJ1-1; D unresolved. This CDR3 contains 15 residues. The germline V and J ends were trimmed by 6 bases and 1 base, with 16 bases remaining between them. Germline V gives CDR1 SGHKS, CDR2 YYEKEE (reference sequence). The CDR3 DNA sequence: TGTGCCAGCACCCTGGCGGGGAAACCGAACACTGAAGCTTTCTTT. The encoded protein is CASTLAGKPNTEAFF.

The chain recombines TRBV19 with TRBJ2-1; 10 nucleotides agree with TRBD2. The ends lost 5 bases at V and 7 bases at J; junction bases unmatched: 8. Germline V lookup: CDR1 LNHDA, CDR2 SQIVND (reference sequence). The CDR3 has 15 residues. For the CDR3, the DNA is TGTGCCAGTAGTTTGGCTAGCGGGAGCTGGAATGAGCAGTTCTTC. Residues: CASSLASGSWNEQFF.

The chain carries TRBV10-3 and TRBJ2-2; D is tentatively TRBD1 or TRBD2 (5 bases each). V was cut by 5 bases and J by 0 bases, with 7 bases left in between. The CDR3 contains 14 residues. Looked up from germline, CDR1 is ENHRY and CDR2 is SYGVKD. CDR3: CAISRGPNTGELFF. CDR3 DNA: TGTGCCATCAGTCGGGGACCGAACACCGGGGAGCTGTTTTTT.

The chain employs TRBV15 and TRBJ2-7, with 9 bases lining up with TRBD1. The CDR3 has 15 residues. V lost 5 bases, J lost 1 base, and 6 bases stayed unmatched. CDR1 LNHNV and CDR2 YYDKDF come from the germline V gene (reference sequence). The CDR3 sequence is CATSAGGQGSYEQYF. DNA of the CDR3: TGTGCCACCAGCGCTGGGGGACAGGGATCCTACGAGCAGTACTTC.